These 23 T cell receptor beta chains originate from one sample sequenced in a study of response to subunit inactivated influenza vaccine. TCRdb used MiXCR to reprocess the RT-PCR reads, holding one entry per CDR3 protein. The sample shows 530,000 or so distinct CDR3 sequences, over 9.5% of them seen only once. The material sequenced was PBMCs from blood, taken on the day of vaccination. Receptors originate from a man aged 50 or older who received an inactivated influenza vaccine.

The V and J genes are TRBV9 and TRBJ2-5; a weak D match, TRBD1 (6 bases). This CDR3 contains 18 residues. CDR1 and CDR2 from the germline V gene are SGDLS and YYNGEE. The germline V and J ends were trimmed by 4 bases and 5 bases, with 27 bases remaining between them. DNA of the CDR3: TGTGCCAGCAGCCCACCGTTAGGACAGTGGCCACTAGGGGAGACCCAGTACTTC. This gives the protein CASSPPLGQWPLGETQYF.

This clonotype was detected only a few times. The V call is TRBV20-1, the J call TRBJ2-5; maybe TRBD2 (6 bases). Per the germline V gene, CDR1 is DFQATT and CDR2 is SNEGSKA (reference sequence). This CDR3 is 13 amino acids long. The V end was cut by 6 bases, the J end by 4 bases, with 15 bases between. In DNA, the CDR3 is TGCAGTGCAGAGGGACTTCAGGGAGAGACCCAGTACTTC. Translating it yields CSAEGLQGETQYF.

This clonotype has more than one count but fewer than ten. This chain connects TRBV7-2 to TRBJ2-5, with TRBD2 identical over 8 bases. CDR3 length: 15 amino acids. V trimming: 0 bases; J trimming: 1 base; junction bases outside the gene matches: 1. Germline V gives CDR1 SGHTA, CDR2 FQGNSA. Here the CDR3 reads CASSLARGGQETQYF. For the CDR3, the DNA is TGTGCCAGCAGCTTAGCCCGGGGGGGCCAAGAGACCCAGTACTTC.

The chain recombines TRBV11-2 with TRBJ1-6; D gene ambiguous. The germline V gene has CDR1 SGHAT and CDR2 FQNNGV. The CDR3 has 12 residues. Trimming pared 7 bases from V and 9 bases from J, leaving 10 bases between. DNA of the CDR3: TGTGCCAGCAATGTGGGAGTTTCACCCCTCCACTTT. This encodes CASNVGVSPLHF.

Points on this clonotype: The CDR3 end shows no conserved phenylalanine or tryptophan, and so a read error is likely. The rearrangement uses TRBV9 and TRBJ2-3; the match to TRBD1 covers 7 bases. V shed 4 bases, J shed 1 base, and the junction held 6 bases outside the gene matches. The CDR3 is 15 residues long. In germline, CDR1 is SGDLS, CDR2 YYNGEE. CDR3 amino acids: CASSPRQGGTDTQYY. The CDR3 nucleotides read TGTGCCAGCAGCCCACGACAGGGTGGCACAGATACGCAGTATTAT.

This clonotype was counted many times. The chain has TRBV6-5 and TRBJ2-3; D is undetermined. Germline assignment: CDR1 MNHEY and CDR2 SVGAGI. This CDR3 has 12 residues. V was cut by 3 bases and J by 4 bases, with 5 bases left in between. As DNA, the CDR3 is TGTGCCAGCAGTTATGGGTCAGATACGCAGTATTTT. Translated, it gives CASSYGSDTQYF.

This clonotype was detected only a few times. The chain recombines TRBV7-2 with TRBJ1-1; D remains unclear. The CDR3 is 16 amino acids. CDR1 and CDR2 (germline): SGHTA, FQGNSA. V lost 1 base, J lost 0 bases, and 12 bases lay in between. CDR3 nucleotides: TGTGCCAGCAGCTTAGACAAGTCAGGACTGAACACTGAAGCTTTCTTT. Its protein is CASSLDKSGLNTEAFF.

This clonotype was seen only a few times. The V and J genes are TRBV24-1 and TRBJ1-1; D ambiguous. The V end was cut by 3 bases, the J end by 5 bases, with 12 bases between. Germline V CDR1 and CDR2: KGHDR, SFDVKD. The CDR3 extends over 14 amino acids. CDR3 residues: CATSDTSFGTEAFF. The CDR3 coding sequence is TGTGCCACCAGTGATACCTCTTTTGGGACTGAAGCTTTCTTT.

In this sample, this clonotype turned up many times. The gene calls are TRBV15 and TRBJ2-1; 7 bases fit TRBD1. The J segment lost 0 bases and the V segment lost 5 bases, leaving 7 bases of the junction unmatched. The CDR3 is 16 residues long. The germline CDR1 and CDR2 sequences are LNHNV and YYDKDF (reference sequence). The CDR3 coding sequence is TGTGCCACCAGCGGTGGACAGGTATCCTCCTACAATGAGCAGTTCTTC. Amino acids: CATSGGQVSSYNEQFF.

This sequence joins TRBV7-2 and TRBJ1-4; 8 positions match TRBD1. The germline V gene encodes CDR1 SGHTA and CDR2 FQGNSA. The V segment lost 5 bases and the J segment 9 bases; nucleotides outside the gene matches: 8. This CDR3 comprises 14 residues. The CDR3: CASSPGQAAKKLFF. DNA of the CDR3: TGTGCCAGCAGCCCGGGACAGGCGGCGAAAAAACTGTTTTTT.

There are many counts of this clonotype. V usage is TRBV7-9 and J usage is TRBJ2-3; 11 bases are shared with TRBD1. The CDR3 contains 16 residues. Germline V gene data show CDR1 as SEHNR and CDR2 as FQNEAQ (reference sequence). V lost 5 bases and J lost 4; bases outside the gene matches: 8. Here the CDR3 DNA reads TGTGCCAGCAGCCCGCAGGGACAGGGGGTTGCAGATACGCAGTATTTT. Residues: CASSPQGQGVADTQYF.

The chain employs TRBV20-1 and TRBJ2-3; TRBD2 matches at 10 bases. The CDR3 runs 16 residues. Trimming at V came to 3 bases and at J to 0 bases, leaving 6 bases not matched to a gene. Germline V gives CDR1 DFQATT, CDR2 SNEGSKA (reference sequence). This chain's CDR3 is CSASAVAGGSTDTQYF. In DNA, the CDR3 is TGCAGTGCTAGTGCGGTAGCGGGGGGTAGCACAGATACGCAGTATTTT.

This clonotype was found a few times. The chain links TRBV28 to TRBJ2-1; 8 bases are shared with TRBD1. The CDR3 is made up of 14 amino acids. The junction had 9 bases not matched to a gene; V was cut back by 4 bases and J by 10 bases. Germline-derived CDR1 and CDR2 are MDHEN and SYDVKM. CDR3 sequence: CASSSTGTGEEQFF. CDR3 nucleotide sequence: TGTGCCAGCAGTTCCACCGGGACAGGAGAAGAGCAGTTCTTC.

The table lists this clonotype with a few counts. The CDR3 DNA reads as TGTGCCAGCAGCTTAGGATCCCTTGAAGCTTTCTTT. This translates into CASSLGSLEAFF. This rearrangement joins TRBV11-2 to TRBJ1-1; D remains unclear. The CDR3 spans 12 residues. V lost 1 base and J lost 7, with 7 bases in between. Per the germline V gene, CDR1 is SGHAT and CDR2 is FQNNGV. The full variable domain, completed using reference TRBV11-2 and TRBJ1-1, is EAGVAQSPRYKIIEKRQSVAFWCNPISGHATLYWYQQILGQGPKLLIQFQNNGVVDDSQLPKDRFSAERLKGVDSTLKIQPAKLEDSAVYLCASSLGSLEAFFGQGTRLTVV.

The genes are TRBV7-2 and TRBJ2-2, with D uncertain. The CDR3 sequence is 14 residues long. CDR1 and CDR2 (germline): SGHTA, FQGNSA. V lost 6 bases and J lost 1, with 9 bases in between. Here the CDR3 reads CASRKVGNTGELFF. The CDR3 DNA reads as TGTGCCAGCAGGAAAGTGGGGAACACCGGGGAGCTGTTTTTT.

A few counts support this clonotype. The chain uses TRBV5-5 and TRBJ2-3; D not resolved. V was cut by 1 base and J by 2 bases, with 11 bases left in between. Germline values: CDR1 SGHKS, CDR2 YYEKEE (reference sequence). The CDR3 sequence is 15 residues long. The CDR3 DNA is TGTGCCAGCAGCTTGTTATATAGGGACACAGATACGCAGTATTTT. Amino acids: CASSLLYRDTDTQYF.

The CDR3 loop reads CSGGSGYEQYF. The CDR3, as DNA: TGCAGTGGAGGGTCCGGCTACGAGCAGTACTTC. The chain uses TRBV20-1 and TRBJ2-7; a possible D gene is TRBD2 (5 bases). CDR1 DFQATT and CDR2 SNEGSKA come from the germline V gene (reference sequence). Trimming removed 7 bases from V and 3 bases from J, with 10 bases in between. The CDR3 is 11 residues long.

The V call is TRBV28, the J call TRBJ2-5; possible D gene TRBD2, 7 bases. CDR1 is MDHEN and CDR2 is SYDVKM in the germline V gene. The CDR3 runs 14 residues. V lost 5 bases, J lost 5 bases, and 15 bases lay in between. Here the CDR3 reads CASSRGGAMETQYF. For the CDR3, the DNA is TGTGCCAGCAGTCGTGGGGGGGCGATGGAGACCCAGTACTTC.

This rearrangement joins TRBV7-9 to TRBJ2-1; 8 bases map to TRBD2. V gave up 5 bases and J gave up 7 bases; unmatched junction bases: 13. Germline V CDR1 and CDR2: SEHNR, FQNEAQ (reference sequence). The CDR3 totals 16 residues. As DNA, the CDR3 is TGTGCCAGCAGCCCCCTTGTAGCGGGAAGTGGTAATGAGCAGTTCTTC. It yields the protein CASSPLVAGSGNEQFF.

The rearrangement uses TRBV28 and TRBJ1-2; possible D gene TRBD1, 6 bases. Deletions cut 7 bases from V and 7 bases from J, with 25 bases between. Per the germline V gene, CDR1 is MDHEN and CDR2 is SYDVKM. The CDR3 extends over 16 amino acids. The CDR3 sequence: CASTLGGTGSAAGYTF. The CDR3 DNA reads as TGTGCCAGCACTTTGGGGGGAACAGGGTCTGCGGCTGGCTACACCTTC.

This clonotype was observed a few times. The chain links TRBV27 to TRBJ2-1; 7 nucleotides agree with TRBD2. The ends lost 7 bases at V and 3 bases at J; junction bases unmatched: 9. Germline V lookup: CDR1 MNHEY, CDR2 SMNVEV (reference sequence). The CDR3 spans 15 residues. The CDR3 nucleotides are TGTGCCAGCAAACACGGCGGGAGCTTCTACAATGAGCAGTTCTTC. It is translated as CASKHGGSFYNEQFF.

This clonotype was picked up a small number of times. The rearrangement links TRBV3-1 to TRBJ2-1; TRBD2 aligns across 11 bases. The germline V gene encodes CDR1 LGHDT and CDR2 YNNKEL (reference sequence). With V trimmed by 0 bases and J by 9 bases, 1 base remained unmatched. The CDR3 has 14 amino acids. This CDR3 is CASSQDSGRAEQFF. The DNA for the CDR3 is TGTGCCAGCAGCCAAGATAGCGGGAGGGCTGAGCAGTTCTTC.

This clonotype has a handful of counts. This chain joins TRBV7-2 and TRBJ2-1, with D perhaps TRBD2 (5 bases). The germline V gene encodes CDR1 SGHTA and CDR2 FQGNSA. CDR3 length equals 14 residues. V lost 0 bases and J lost 13, with 16 bases in between. CDR3 in amino acids: CASSLAAAGLLQFF. As DNA, the CDR3 is TGTGCCAGCAGCTTAGCAGCGGCTGGGCTCTTACAGTTCTTC.